Presented here are 4 T cell receptor beta chains from one specimen sequenced in a study of shared clonotypes between healthy human individuals. Assay: immunoSEQ multiplex PCR; the TCRdb copy retains only in-frame clones and omits some. The sample carries tens of thousands of clones, 62% recorded once. Specimen: memory CD8+ T cells sorted from blood. Subset denoted: CD45RO+ cells pooled with CCR7-negative TemRA cells. Receptors originate from a man aged 30 to 39 in good health.

The rearrangement joins TRBV27 to TRBJ2-3, with 12 bases matching TRBD2. J gave up 3 bases and V 8 bases, and 12 bases lay outside the gene matches. This CDR3 has 17 amino acids. Germline CDR1 and CDR2: MNHEY and SMNVEV (reference sequence). The CDR3 sequence is CASAWTSGDGGTDTQYF. The DNA for the CDR3 is TGTGCCAGCGCTTGGACTAGCGGGGACGGAGGAACAGATACGCAGTATTTT.

This chain connects TRBV6-1 to TRBJ2-5; D unresolved. The CDR3 is 16 residues long. Germline V lookup: CDR1 MNHNS, CDR2 SASEGT. Trimming cost V 4 bases and J 2 bases, with 17 bases left between them. The CDR3 coding sequence is TGTGCCAGCAGTGGCTACCACACAGTTGTTCAAGAGACCCAGTACTTC. It yields the protein CASSGYHTVVQETQYF.

The V and J genes are TRBV28 and TRBJ2-7, with 7 bases fitting TRBD2. This CDR3 comprises 13 residues. With V trimmed by 6 bases and J by 4 bases, 6 bases remained unmatched. CDR1 is MDHEN and CDR2 is SYDVKM in the germline V gene. The CDR3 is CASSSPGGYEQYF. The CDR3 nucleotides are TGTGCCAGCAGCTCCCCCGGGGGGTACGAGCAGTACTTC.

This chain joins TRBV19 and TRBJ2-7, with D unclear. Trimming shortened V by 5 bases and J by 2 bases, and 7 bases separated the two germline ends. Germline assignment: CDR1 LNHDA and CDR2 SQIVND (reference sequence). This CDR3 is 12 amino acids long. The CDR3, as DNA: TGTGCCAGTAGTCACAACACCTACGAGCAGTACTTC. Translated: CASSHNTYEQYF. The variable domain in full, completed from reference TRBV19 and TRBJ2-7, reads DGGITQSPKYLFRKEGQNVTLSCEQNLNHDAMYWYRQDPGQGLRLIYYSQIVNDFQKGDIAEGYSVSREKKESFPLTVTSAQKNPTAFYLCASSHNTYEQYFGPGTRLTVT.